The 23 T cell receptor beta chains reported below all come from one sample, sequenced in a study of beta chain features in type 1 diabetes. Broader study findings: For Type 1 diabetes patients, all four CD4+ subsets carried TCRB CDR3s that were moderately but significantly shorter.

These receptors have no known antigen. Expressed TCRB transcripts were sequenced after all isolated RNA was converted to cDNA. Profiled with immunoSEQ multiplex PCR; TCRdb holds only in-frame clones, not every one. Of around 710,000 clones in the sample, roughly 12% are singletons; the top ten hold around 0.12%. Sequenced: naive CD4+ T cells from blood. These receptors originate from a young man with type 1 diabetes.

The V and J genes are TRBV7-2 and TRBJ2-1, with D perhaps matching TRBD2 (5 bases). CDR3 length equals 11 residues. Germline V gene lookup returns CDR1 SGHTA and CDR2 FQGNSA. The V and J ends lost 1 base and 14 bases respectively, with 9 bases between them. This chain's CDR3 is CASSLGGFKFF. In nucleotides, the CDR3 is TGTGCCAGCAGCTTAGGAGGGTTCAAGTTCTTC.

This clone was seen a handful of times. This rearrangement joins TRBV7-2 to TRBJ2-2, with D tentatively TRBD1 or TRBD2 (7 bases each). Germline CDR1 and CDR2: SGHTA and FQGNSA. The CDR3 is made up of 16 amino acids. Trimming left V 6 bases short and J 0 bases short, with 14 bases between. CDR3 sequence (DNA): TGTGCCAGCAGGTTACAGGGGACTACGAACACCGGGGAGCTGTTTTTT. This encodes CASRLQGTTNTGELFF.

The table lists this clone with a few counts. V is TRBV7-2 and J is TRBJ2-4; the D gene could be TRBD1 or TRBD2 (5 bases each). Trimming took off 5 bases at V and 0 bases at J, with 14 bases between the two ends. There are 16 residues in the CDR3. Germline V CDR1 and CDR2: SGHTA, FQGNSA. Here the CDR3 reads CASSPPNGGAKNIQYF. The CDR3 DNA follows: TGTGCCAGCAGCCCCCCGAATGGGGGAGCCAAAAACATTCAGTACTTC. Variable domain in full (rest from reference TRBV7-2 and TRBJ2-4): GAGVSQSPSNKVTEKGKDVELRCDPISGHTALYWYRQSLGQGLEFLIYFQGNSAPDKSGLPSDRFSAERTGGSVSTLTIQRTQQEDSAVYLCASSPPNGGAKNIQYFGAGTRLSVL.

This chain links TRBV18 with TRBJ2-3; TRBD2 agrees at 9 bases. V shed 2 bases, J shed 4 bases, and the junction held 4 bases outside the gene matches. The CDR3 runs 15 residues. CDR1 and CDR2 from the germline V gene are KGHSH and LQKENI. The CDR3 region is CASSPKRGAPDTQYF. For the CDR3, the DNA is TGTGCCAGCTCACCAAAGCGGGGGGCACCAGATACGCAGTATTTT. The full variable domain, completed using reference TRBV18 and TRBJ2-3, is NAGVMQNPRHLVRRRGQEARLRCSPMKGHSHVYWYRQLPEEGLKFMVYLQKENIIDESGMPKERFSAEFPKEGPSILRIQQVVRGDSAAYFCASSPKRGAPDTQYFGPGTRLTVL.

This clone was observed a few times. V is TRBV30 and J is TRBJ2-3, with TRBD2 as a possible D gene (6 bases). This CDR3 is built from 15 residues. The germline V and J ends were trimmed by 0 bases and 5 bases, with 15 bases remaining between them. CDR1 and CDR2 (germline): GTSNPN, SVGIG (reference sequence). In DNA form, the CDR3 reads TGTGCCTGGAGTGTACGGCCGGGGGACGTAGATACGCAGTATTTT. Protein product: CAWSVRPGDVDTQYF. The variable domain in full, with the rest retrieved from reference TRBV30 and TRBJ2-3, is SQTIHQWPATLVQPVGSPLSLECTVEGTSNPNLYWYRQAAGRGLQLLFYSVGIGQISSEVPQNLSASRPQDRQFILSSKKLLLSDSGFYLCAWSVRPGDVDTQYFGPGTRLTVL.

This clone came up a few times. The V call is TRBV5-1, the J call TRBJ2-5; perhaps D is TRBD1 or TRBD2 (5 bases each). Germline assignment: CDR1 SGHRS and CDR2 YFSETQ. The CDR3 extends over 14 amino acids. V lost 5 bases and J 4 bases, leaving 15 bases between the germline ends. CDR3 sequence (DNA): TGCGCCAGCAGACGGGACGGGGACGTAGAGACCCAGTACTTC. Its protein is CASRRDGDVETQYF.

V and J are TRBV7-3 and TRBJ1-2; D not resolved. The V gene lost 3 bases and the J gene lost 13 bases, with 15 bases spanning the gap. From germline, CDR1 is SGHTA and CDR2 FQGTGA. The CDR3 is 12 residues long. CDR3 protein: CASSFNSGPLTF. The CDR3 nucleotides read TGTGCCAGCAGCTTTAACTCGGGCCCTCTCACCTTC.

A word on this clone: The identical CDR3 is also encoded by other nucleotide sequences in the sample. The chain is built from TRBV9 and TRBJ1-2; no clear D gene. This CDR3 spans 14 amino acids. Germline V CDR1 and CDR2: SGDLS, YYNGEE. The V and J ends lost 0 bases and 1 base respectively, with 7 bases between them. The CDR3 nucleotides are TGTGCCAGCAGCGTAGCTGGCGGTAACTATGGCTACACCTTC. Translation: CASSVAGGNYGYTF.

This clone was observed a handful of times. This rearrangement joins TRBV30 to TRBJ1-4; D remains unclear. The CDR3 runs 15 residues. The V end was cut by 1 base, the J end by 5 bases, with 14 bases between. CDR1 and CDR2 from the germline V gene are GTSNPN and SVGIG (reference sequence). Here the CDR3 DNA reads TGTGCCTGGAGTGCCGACGTTGGAGTAAATGAAAAACTGTTTTTT. This encodes CAWSADVGVNEKLFF.

The chain combines TRBV2 with TRBJ2-7, with TRBD1 matching 10 bases. This CDR3 is 15 amino acids long. The J segment lost 1 base and the V segment lost 2 bases, leaving 2 bases of the junction unmatched. Germline CDR1 reads SNHLY; CDR2 reads FYNNEI. CDR3 bases: TGTGCCAGCAGTGAACAGGGACAGGGGTCCTACGAGCAGTACTTC. Residues: CASSEQGQGSYEQYF.

V gene TRBV5-1 combines with J gene TRBJ1-1; the match to TRBD1 covers 8 bases. CDR1 and CDR2 from the germline V gene are SGHRS and YFSETQ. The CDR3 loop spans 16 amino acids. The V gene end was trimmed by 4 bases and the J gene end by 8 bases; junction bases not matched to a gene: 16. This CDR3 reads CASSPEPLGQGAEAFF. The CDR3 nucleotides are TGCGCCAGCAGCCCGGAACCCCTTGGACAGGGAGCAGAAGCTTTCTTT.

J is TRBJ2-3 and V is TRBV29-1; tentatively, D is TRBD1 (6 bases). The CDR3 consists of 14 residues. Trimming cost V 6 bases and J 0 bases, with 13 bases left between them. CDR1 is SQVTM, CDR2 ANQGSEA, per germline. CDR3 coding DNA: TGCAGCGTCGGCCGGGACATCAGCACAGATACGCAGTATTTT. Amino acids: CSVGRDISTDTQYF.

V and J are TRBV16 and TRBJ1-5; D gene uncertain. V was trimmed by 6 bases and J by 3 bases, leaving 6 bases between them. The germline V gene encodes CDR1 KGHSY and CDR2 FQNENV. This CDR3 is built from 12 residues. This chain's CDR3 is CASSRFNQPQHF. The CDR3 DNA follows: TGTGCCAGCAGTCGTTTCAATCAGCCCCAGCATTTT.

This clone occurred a few times. V gene TRBV15 combines with J gene TRBJ1-5; 7 bases match TRBD1. This CDR3 comprises 14 residues. The germline V gene has CDR1 LNHNV and CDR2 YYDKDF (reference sequence). J lost 3 bases, V lost 5 bases, and 4 bases had no gene match. The CDR3 region is CATSDGTVNQPQHF. CDR3 DNA sequence: TGTGCCACCAGCGACGGGACAGTCAATCAGCCCCAGCATTTT. Full variable domain (rest looked up from reference TRBV15 and TRBJ1-5): DAMVIQNPRYQVTQFGKPVTLSCSQTLNHNVMYWYQQKSSQAPKLLFHYYDKDFNNEADTPDNFQSRRPNTSFCFLDIRSPGLGDTAMYLCATSDGTVNQPQHFGDGTRLSIL.

This clone was seen only a few times. The chain joins TRBV29-1 to TRBJ1-2; tentatively, D is TRBD1 (6 bases). V was trimmed by 4 bases and J by 1 base, leaving 13 bases between them. The germline gives CDR1 SQVTM, CDR2 ANQGSEA. CDR3 length: 14 residues. This CDR3 reads CSVARTDLNYGYTF. Here the CDR3 DNA reads TGCAGCGTTGCCCGGACAGACCTTAACTATGGCTACACCTTC.

This clone was recorded a few times. The chain carries TRBV9 and TRBJ1-5; D perhaps matches TRBD1 (5 bases). CDR1 SGDLS and CDR2 YYNGEE come from the germline V gene. Trimming left V 0 bases short and J 6 bases short, with 16 bases between. The CDR3 has 16 amino acids. In DNA, the CDR3 is TGTGCCAGCAGCGTAGATGGTGGTATGGGGGTTCAGCCCCAGCATTTT. Amino acid sequence: CASSVDGGMGVQPQHF.

This clone has more than one count but fewer than ten. The rearrangement uses TRBV4-2 and TRBJ2-1; D possibly corresponds to TRBD1 (6 bases). Germline V gene data show CDR1 as LGHNA and CDR2 as YNFKEQ. Deletions cut 4 bases from V and 3 bases from J, with 13 bases between. This CDR3 region has 15 residues. The CDR3 coding sequence is TGTGCCAGCAGCCCTAGAACACAGGGCTACAATGAGCAGTTCTTC. Translated: CASSPRTQGYNEQFF.

In regard to this clone: A much larger clone differs from this one at a single base, so this may be a read error. This chain links TRBV7-2 with TRBJ1-1; TRBD1 is a possible D gene (6 bases). V gave up 6 bases and J gave up 1 base, with 9 bases separating them. Germline loops: CDR1 SGHTA, CDR2 FQGNSA. This CDR3 is built from 13 residues. The CDR3 sequence: CASSEQGNTEAFF. The CDR3 nucleotides are TGTGCCAGCAGTGAACAGGGGAACACTGAAGCTTTCTTT.

The V and J genes are TRBV7-3 and TRBJ2-3, with a tentative D call TRBD1 (6 bases). Germline CDR1 and CDR2: SGHTA and FQGTGA. This CDR3 comprises 12 residues. Trimming took off 3 bases at V and 10 bases at J, with 11 bases between the two ends. The CDR3 DNA sequence: TGTGCCAGCAGCTTCCCGACAGGTCCGCAGTATTTT. Translating it yields CASSFPTGPQYF. Full variable domain (rest looked up from reference TRBV7-3 and TRBJ2-3): GAGVSQTPSNKVTEKGKYVELRCDPISGHTALYWYRQSLGQGPEFLIYFQGTGAADDSGLPNDRFFAVRPEGSVSTLKIQRTERGDSAVYLCASSFPTGPQYFGPGTRLTVL.

The CDR3 reads CASSLSRTYEQYF. The CDR3 coding sequence is TGCGCCAGCAGCTTGTCAAGAACCTACGAGCAGTACTTC. The chain joins TRBV5-1 to TRBJ2-7; D is uncertain. The ends were cut back, 1 base at V and 2 bases at J, with 7 bases in the middle. The CDR3 spans 13 residues. Germline V lookup: CDR1 SGHRS, CDR2 YFSETQ.

The chain combines TRBV19 with TRBJ1-1, with unresolved D. The CDR3 runs 13 residues. CDR1 is LNHDA, CDR2 SQIVND, per germline (reference sequence). The V end lost 8 bases, the J end lost 1 base, and 11 bases lay between the germline ends. CDR3 coding DNA: TGTGCCAGTCAATACGTTGGGAACACTGAAGCTTTCTTT. Its translation is CASQYVGNTEAFF. Supplemented by reference TRBV19 and TRBJ1-1, the full variable domain reads DGGITQSPKYLFRKEGQNVTLSCEQNLNHDAMYWYRQDPGQGLRLIYYSQIVNDFQKGDIAEGYSVSREKKESFPLTVTSAQKNPTAFYLCASQYVGNTEAFFGQGTRLTVV.

This clone was picked up a small number of times. This sequence joins TRBV27 and TRBJ2-1; D not certain. The CDR3 runs 12 residues. Trimming removed 6 bases at V and 8 bases at J, with 11 bases between. Germline V lookup: CDR1 MNHEY, CDR2 SMNVEV (reference sequence). CDR3 DNA sequence: TGTGCCAGCAGCCACTCGGGTGATGAGCAGTTCTTC. It translates to CASSHSGDEQFF.

This clone was seen a handful of times. This chain connects TRBV29-1 to TRBJ1-5; 8 bases are shared with TRBD1. CDR1 and CDR2 (germline): SQVTM, ANQGSEA. Losses at the gene ends were 4 bases for V and 5 bases for J; bases not matched to a gene: 13. The CDR3 covers 16 residues. The CDR3, as DNA: TGCAGCGTTGTCCTAGGGCCAGGGGGCACCGATCAGCCCCAGCATTTT. As protein: CSVVLGPGGTDQPQHF.